Listed here are 29 T cell receptor beta chains from one sample, sequenced in a study of T cell responses to AZD1222 COVID-19 vaccine. TCRdb keeps only in-frame clones here, not all; method: immunoSEQ multiplex PCR. The sample consists of 100,000 to 150,000 clones, over 75% of them appearing once. The sequencing here drew on peripheral blood, taken on day 0 of AZD1222 vaccination. All receptors derive from an adult in good health.

V is TRBV7-6 and J is TRBJ2-5, with 7 bases lining up with TRBD1. The CDR3 runs 15 residues. V gave up 7 bases and J gave up 2 bases; unmatched junction bases: 10. Germline-derived CDR1 and CDR2 are SGHVS and FNYEAQ. CDR3 in amino acids: CASTAEGALQETQYF. The CDR3 coding sequence is TGTGCCAGCACCGCAGAGGGGGCCCTTCAAGAGACCCAGTACTTC.

The V and J genes are TRBV4-2 and TRBJ1-2, with 10 bases lining up with TRBD1. The CDR3 extends over 15 amino acids. Per germline, CDR1 LGHNA and CDR2 YNFKEQ. J was trimmed by 9 bases and V by 2 bases; bases with no gene match: 9. CDR3 nucleotide sequence: TGTGCCAGCAGCCAATCCGGGACAGGGGCAGGTAGCTACACCTTC. Translation gives CASSQSGTGAGSYTF.

The V call is TRBV5-1, the J call TRBJ1-1; perhaps TRBD1 as D (6 bases). V lost 5 bases to trimming and J lost 0 bases, with 14 bases between them. The CDR3 extends over 15 amino acids. Germline V gene data show CDR1 as SGHRS and CDR2 as YFSETQ. The DNA for the CDR3 is TGCGCCAGCAGTAGGGGGGCTGGTCTGAACACTGAAGCTTTCTTT. It is translated as CASSRGAGLNTEAFF.

The chain carries TRBV27 and TRBJ1-5; unclear D gene. The CDR3 covers 14 residues. Germline CDR1 MNHEY, CDR2 SMNVEV (reference sequence). V lost 2 bases, J lost 4 bases, and 9 bases lay in between. CDR3 residues: CASSLVLGNQPQHF. Written as DNA, the CDR3 is TGTGCCAGCAGTTTAGTCTTGGGGAATCAGCCCCAGCATTTT.

The chain carries TRBV5-4 and TRBJ2-3; TRBD1 matches at 9 bases. CDR1 and CDR2 (germline): SGHNT, YYREEE (reference sequence). After removal of 0 bases from V and 6 bases from J, the junction contained 5 bases not matched to a gene. CDR3 length: 15 amino acids. CDR3 region: CASSLEQGARDTQYF. The CDR3 DNA follows: TGTGCCAGCAGCTTGGAACAGGGGGCGCGGGATACGCAGTATTTT. The full variable domain, in which reference TRBV5-4 and TRBJ2-3 provide the parts outside the CDR3, is ETGVTQSPTHLIKTRGQQVTLRCSSQSGHNTVSWYQQALGQGPQFIFQYYREEENGRGNFPPRFSGLQFPNYSSELNVNALELDDSALYLCASSLEQGARDTQYFGPGTRLTVL.

The V and J genes are TRBV7-9 and TRBJ2-5; D uncertain. CDR1 is SEHNR, CDR2 FQNEAQ, per germline (reference sequence). The CDR3 loop spans 10 amino acids. V was cut by 10 bases and J by 5 bases, with 8 bases left in between. The CDR3 DNA follows: TGTGCCATCGGGCCGGAGACCCAGTACTTC. Its protein is CAIGPETQYF.

This chain links TRBV10-3 with TRBJ1-2; possibly TRBD1 for D (6 bases). The CDR3 extends over 13 amino acids. The germline CDR1 and CDR2 sequences are ENHRY and SYGVKD. Between the trimmed V and J ends, which lost 6 bases and 4 bases, there was a span of 12 bases. The CDR3 loop is CAISLPDSYGYTF. CDR3 sequence (DNA): TGTGCCATCAGCCTACCGGACAGCTATGGCTACACCTTC.

The CDR3 sequence: CASSARGQGVGGTEAFF. The CDR3 region has the DNA TGTGCCAGCAGCGCCCGGGGACAGGGGGTTGGAGGCACTGAAGCTTTCTTT. This sequence joins TRBV7-9 and TRBJ1-1, with TRBD1 matching over 11 bases. The V gene end was trimmed by 5 bases and the J gene end by 4 bases; junction bases not matched to a gene: 12. In germline, CDR1 is SEHNR, CDR2 FQNEAQ (reference sequence). The length of the CDR3 is 17 residues.

The chain links TRBV28 to TRBJ2-6; D remains unclear. The V end was cut by 3 bases, the J end by 1 base, with 7 bases between. CDR3 length: 15 amino acids. Germline V CDR1 and CDR2: MDHEN, SYDVKM. Written as DNA, the CDR3 is TGTGCCAGCAGTTTGATTCAATCTGGGGCCAACGTCCTGACTTTC. The encoded protein is CASSLIQSGANVLTF.

The V and J genes are TRBV3-1 (or the pseudogene TRBV3-2) and TRBJ2-2; maybe TRBD1 (6 bases). Trimming removed 0 bases from V and 3 bases from J, with 8 bases in between. The CDR3 consists of 15 residues. In germline, CDR1 is LGHDT, CDR2 YNNKEL (reference sequence). DNA of the CDR3: TGTGCCAGCAGCCAAGAAGGGGGATACACCGGGGAGCTGTTTTTT. Translation gives CASSQEGGYTGELFF.

The chain uses TRBV9 and TRBJ1-4, with 7 positions matching TRBD1. The V segment lost 0 bases and the J segment 4 bases; nucleotides outside the gene matches: 9. The germline gives CDR1 SGDLS, CDR2 YYNGEE. This CDR3 spans 17 amino acids. The CDR3, as DNA: TGTGCCAGCAGCGTAGTATTGAGACAGGGCGGTAATGAAAAACTGTTTTTT. Translating it yields CASSVVLRQGGNEKLFF.

The chain combines TRBV3-1 (or the pseudogene TRBV3-2) with TRBJ1-2; 8 nucleotides align to TRBD1. The length of the CDR3 is 14 residues. The trim removed 1 base at V and 6 bases at J, leaving 4 bases unmatched. The germline gives CDR1 LGHDT, CDR2 YNNKEL (reference sequence). Here the CDR3 DNA reads TGTGCCAGCAGCCAAGCAGACAGGGGAGATGGCTACACCTTC. This sequence encodes CASSQADRGDGYTF.

The V gene is TRBV7-9, the J gene TRBJ2-2, with TRBD1 as a possible D gene (5 bases). The V end lost 5 bases, the J end lost 4 bases, and 8 bases lay between the germline ends. The CDR3 is 13 residues long. CDR1 is SEHNR, CDR2 FQNEAQ, per germline (reference sequence). The CDR3 protein is CASSRGITGELFF. DNA for the CDR3: TGTGCCAGCAGCAGGGGAATCACCGGGGAGCTGTTTTTT.

The V gene is TRBV18, the J gene TRBJ1-4; a weak D match, TRBD1 (6 bases). CDR1 and CDR2 (germline): KGHSH, LQKENI. This CDR3 contains 16 residues. With 5 bases removed from V and 0 bases from J, the gap between germline ends came to 13 bases. CDR3 residues: CASSSGDTSTNEKLFF. In nucleotides, the CDR3 is TGTGCCAGCTCATCCGGGGACACTTCAACTAATGAAAAACTGTTTTTT.

The rearrangement uses TRBV5-4 and TRBJ1-2; D is perhaps TRBD1 (5 bases). CDR3 length: 16 amino acids. V lost 6 bases and J 0 bases, leaving 18 bases between the germline ends. Germline assignment: CDR1 SGHNT and CDR2 YYREEE (reference sequence). CDR3 region: CASTLGAGQANYGYTF. The CDR3 DNA is TGTGCCAGCACCTTAGGGGCAGGGCAAGCTAACTATGGCTACACCTTC.

The J gene is TRBJ2-7, the V gene TRBV2; D ambiguous. Germline CDR1 is SNHLY and CDR2 is FYNNEI. The CDR3 runs 12 residues. The V gene lost 4 bases and the J gene lost 0 bases, with 4 bases spanning the gap. CDR3 protein: CASSGDSYEQYF. The CDR3 nucleotides read TGTGCCAGCAGTGGCGACTCCTACGAGCAGTACTTC.

The genes are TRBV7-9 and TRBJ2-7; TRBD1 matches at 9 bases. The germline gives CDR1 SEHNR, CDR2 FQNEAQ (reference sequence). The CDR3 is 15 amino acids. Unmatched junction bases numbered 4, after V lost 3 bases and J lost 1 base. The CDR3 region has the DNA TGTGCCAGCAGCTTGGCCGGGACAGGGTCCTACGAGCAGTACTTC. Translating gives CASSLAGTGSYEQYF.

The chain employs TRBV29-1 and TRBJ1-3; D not certain. V was trimmed by 3 bases and J by 1 base, leaving 10 bases between them. This CDR3 region has 14 residues. Germline CDR1 and CDR2: SQVTM and ANQGSEA. CDR3 DNA: TGCAGCGTTGAGGGCGGCGGATCTGGAAACACCATATATTTT. It yields the protein CSVEGGGSGNTIYF. Supplemented by reference TRBV29-1 and TRBJ1-3, the full variable domain reads SAVISQKPSRDICQRGTSLTIQCQVDSQVTMMFWYRQQPGQSLTLIATANQGSEATYESGFVIDKFPISRPNLTFSTLTVSNMSPEDSSIYLCSVEGGGSGNTIYFGEGSWLTVV.

The rearrangement joins TRBV19 to TRBJ2-6; D possibly uses TRBD1 or TRBD2 (6 bases each). Trimming pared 3 bases from V and 0 bases from J, leaving 18 bases between. The CDR3 sequence is 19 residues long. Germline CDR1 is LNHDA and CDR2 is SQIVND (reference sequence). CDR3: CASSIYVRGRLSGANVLTF. For the CDR3, the DNA is TGTGCCAGTAGTATCTACGTCCGGGGGCGTCTCTCTGGGGCCAACGTCCTGACTTTC.

This clone is deemed medium-sized (0.01 to 0.1%). The J gene is TRBJ1-3, the V gene TRBV30, with TRBD1 identical over 8 bases. The CDR3 covers 13 residues. Germline V gives CDR1 GTSNPN, CDR2 SVGIG (reference sequence). J gave up 4 bases and V 4 bases, and 3 bases lay outside the gene matches. CDR3 in DNA: TGTGCCTGGACCGGACAGGGAGGAAACACCATATATTTT. As protein: CAWTGQGGNTIYF.

The chain uses TRBV9 and TRBJ1-6, with TRBD1 matching over 8 bases. CDR3 length: 19 residues. Germline V gene lookup returns CDR1 SGDLS and CDR2 YYNGEE. The V segment lost 4 bases and the J segment 1 base; nucleotides outside the gene matches: 13. CDR3 residues: CASSPGGQGAPSYNSPLHF. Here the CDR3 DNA reads TGTGCCAGCAGCCCCGGGGGGCAGGGGGCTCCTTCCTATAATTCACCCCTCCACTTT.

This clone was recorded once. CDR3 protein: CSVPKGPTIAQPQHF. The DNA of the CDR3 is TGCAGCGTCCCCAAGGGCCCCACTATAGCCCAGCCCCAGCATTTT. The rearrangement links TRBV29-1 to TRBJ1-5; D not resolved. The V end was cut by 6 bases, the J end by 7 bases, with 22 bases between. The CDR3 consists of 15 residues. CDR1 and CDR2 from the germline V gene are SQVTM and ANQGSEA.

The J gene is TRBJ1-2, the V gene TRBV19, with 10 bases matching TRBD1. The V gene end was trimmed by 3 bases and the J gene end by 8 bases; junction bases not matched to a gene: 12. The CDR3 totals 16 residues. The germline gives CDR1 LNHDA, CDR2 SQIVND (reference sequence). Here the CDR3 reads CASSMTGGPMRKGYTF. As DNA, the CDR3 is TGTGCCAGTAGTATGACAGGGGGCCCTATGCGGAAGGGCTACACCTTC.

The V and J genes are TRBV5-1 and TRBJ2-5, with 8 bases matching TRBD1. Germline V CDR1 and CDR2: SGHRS, YFSETQ. The CDR3 has 12 amino acids. Unmatched junction bases numbered 5, after V lost 8 bases and J lost 5 bases. The CDR3 DNA is TGCGCCAGTAGACAGGGGTCGGAGACCCAGTACTTC. This codes for CASRQGSETQYF.

The J gene is TRBJ2-7, the V gene TRBV30; 9 bases fit TRBD1. Germline lookup yields CDR1 GTSNPN and CDR2 SVGIG (reference sequence). The V and J ends lost 7 bases and 4 bases, in that order; junction bases with no gene match: 11. The length of the CDR3 is 14 residues. DNA of the CDR3: TGTGCCTCTAGTACGGGACAGGGAAGGTACGAGCAGTACTTC. Residues: CASSTGQGRYEQYF.

J is TRBJ2-2 and V is TRBV9, with D uncertain. V was trimmed by 2 bases and J by 5 bases, leaving 13 bases between them. CDR1 and CDR2 (germline): SGDLS, YYNGEE. This CDR3 has 15 amino acids. The CDR3 nucleotides read TGTGCCAGCAGCGTGCCCCTCGGTGGGACCGGGGAGCTGTTTTTT. It codes for CASSVPLGGTGELFF.

The J gene is TRBJ1-5, the V gene TRBV6-2 or TRBV6-3; D uncertain. The CDR3 extends over 13 amino acids. The germline gives CDR1 MNHEY, CDR2 SVGEGT. The V and J ends lost 6 bases and 5 bases respectively, with 11 bases between them. CDR3 residues: CASSLRLDQPQHF. CDR3 coding DNA: TGTGCCAGCAGCCTCAGGCTGGATCAGCCCCAGCATTTT.

This clone was counted only a few times. In DNA form, the CDR3 reads TGTGCCAGCAGCGCCCGGGACAGGCACCCTGGGGCCAAAAACATTCAGTACTTC. It yields the protein CASSARDRHPGAKNIQYF. The chain uses TRBV21-1 and TRBJ2-4; the D call in the table, TRBD1, was not verified against the DNA. TRBV21-1 is labeled a pseudogene. The CDR3 totals 18 residues.

This clone occurred a few times. The V and J genes are TRBV24-1 and TRBJ1-2, with a weak D call TRBD1 (5 bases). The CDR3 extends over 14 amino acids. CDR1 is KGHDR, CDR2 SFDVKD, per germline. Trimming took 1 base from V and 6 from J, leaving 11 bases between them. CDR3 nucleotide sequence: TGTGCCACCAGTGATTTCGCAGGGAGCGATGGCTACACCTTC. It encodes CATSDFAGSDGYTF.